This TCR beta chain was obtained from a study of response to subunit inactivated influenza vaccine. Study conclusions and caveats: Authors suggested few new T cells are recruited by each seasonal influenza vaccination.

There are 13 residues in the CDR3. Between the trimmed V and J ends, which lost 5 bases and 8 bases, there was a span of 12 bases. Germline lookup yields CDR1 SGHVS and CDR2 FQNEAQ. TCRdb reprocessed the RT-PCR reads via MiXCR and lists one record per CDR3 protein. The sample includes fewer than 600,000 distinct CDR3 sequences, approximately 7.7% seen only once; the top ten take around 13%. Comments on this clonotype: No antigen is known for it.

The sequences come from PBMCs from blood, collected 23 to 25 months after vaccination. The chain is built from TRBV7-8 and TRBJ1-4, with D hard to call. The source is a man aged 45 to 70 who received an inactivated influenza vaccine. The CDR3 DNA reads TGTGCCAGCAGCCCGGGTTTCCGGGAAAAACTGTTTTTT. Translated, it gives CASSPGFREKLFF. Based on the CDR3 plus reference TRBV7-8 and TRBJ1-4, the full variable domain is GAGVSQSPRYKVAKRGQDVALRCDPISGHVSLFWYQQALGQGPEFLTYFQNEAQLDKSGLPSDRFFAERPEGSVSTLKIQRTQQEDSAVYLCASSPGFREKLFFGSGTQLSVL.